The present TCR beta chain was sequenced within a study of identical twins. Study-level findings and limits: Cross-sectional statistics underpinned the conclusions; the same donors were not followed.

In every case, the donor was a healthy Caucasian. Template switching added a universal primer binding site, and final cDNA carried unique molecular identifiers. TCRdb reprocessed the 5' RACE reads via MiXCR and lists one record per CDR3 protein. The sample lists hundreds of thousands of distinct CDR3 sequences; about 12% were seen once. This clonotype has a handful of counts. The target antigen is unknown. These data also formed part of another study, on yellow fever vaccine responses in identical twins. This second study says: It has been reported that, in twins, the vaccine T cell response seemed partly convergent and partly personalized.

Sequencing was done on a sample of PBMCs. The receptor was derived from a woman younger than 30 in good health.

CDR3 DNA: TGTGCCAGCTCCTCGGGGGCTAGCGGGGCCACCTACGAGCAGTACGTC. Its translation is CASSSGASGATYEQYV. The chain links TRBV11-1 to TRBJ2-7; 9 bases align to TRBD2. V shed 8 bases and J 2 bases; nucleotides not matched to a gene: 13. Per the germline V gene, CDR1 is SGHAT and CDR2 is FQDESV (reference sequence). The CDR3 is 16 amino acids.